The 24 T cell receptor beta chains below all came from one sample that was sequenced in a study of cytomegalovirus exposure and HLA in healthy donors. PCR amplification relied on 60 Vbeta primers (plus 13 Jbeta primers). The method was immunoSEQ multiplex PCR; TCRdb's version includes in-frame clones alone and lacks a portion of them. The table shows roughly 150,000 clones, with over 70% occurring only once. Material for sequencing was PBMCs. These receptors were obtained from a man aged 40-49 years in good health and CMV-seronegative.

This sequence joins TRBV11-3 and TRBJ2-7; 11 nucleotides match TRBD1. The CDR3 is 14 amino acids. Germline trimming cut 6 bases from V and 4 bases from J; bases unmatched to any gene: 5. Per the germline V gene, CDR1 is SGHNT and CDR2 is YENEEA. The CDR3 sequence: CASRIGTGGYEQYF. The CDR3 nucleotides read TGTGCCAGCAGGATTGGGACAGGGGGTTACGAGCAGTACTTC. Combining the CDR3 with reference TRBV11-3 and TRBJ2-7 gives the whole variable domain EAGVVQSPRYKIIEKKQPVAFWCNPISGHNTLYWYLQNLGQGPELLIRYENEEAVDDSQLPKDRFSAERLKGVDSTLKIQPAELGDSAVYLCASRIGTGGYEQYFGPGTRLTVT.

J is TRBJ1-2 and V is TRBV7-9; TRBD1 might be the D (5 bases). Trimming left V 3 bases short and J 4 bases short, with 18 bases between. The V gene's germline CDR1 is SEHNR and CDR2 FQNEAQ (reference sequence). The CDR3 runs 16 residues. CDR3 DNA: TGTGCCAGCAGCTTTAAGGAGACAGTAGGTTTCTATGGCTACACCTTC. It specifies CASSFKETVGFYGYTF.

This clone has only a few counts. The chain has TRBV9 and TRBJ2-1; D may be TRBD2 (6 bases). The V end lost 3 bases, the J end lost 2 bases, and 9 bases lay between the germline ends. Looked up from germline, CDR1 is SGDLS and CDR2 is YYNGEE. The CDR3 totals 14 residues. DNA of the CDR3: TGTGCCAGCAGCGACGGACTACCCTACAATGAGCAGTTCTTC. This sequence encodes CASSDGLPYNEQFF.

The chain couples TRBV30 to TRBJ2-7; 7 nucleotides align to TRBD2. J gave up 0 bases and V 0 bases, and 2 bases lay outside the gene matches. The CDR3 sequence is 14 residues long. Germline values: CDR1 GTSNPN, CDR2 SVGIG (reference sequence). CDR3 sequence (DNA): TGTGCCTGGAGTGTAGCGGGACTCTCCTACGAGCAGTACTTC. Its translation is CAWSVAGLSYEQYF.

The gene calls are TRBV4-1 and TRBJ2-6; 8 nucleotides match TRBD1. V was pared by 4 bases and J by 2 bases, with 13 bases of the junction left unmatched. Germline CDR1 is MGHRA and CDR2 is YSYEKL. The CDR3 spans 19 residues. The CDR3 sequence: CASSLRGQVISTGANVLTF. The DNA for the CDR3 is TGCGCCAGCAGCCTTCGGGGACAGGTCATTTCCACTGGGGCCAACGTCCTGACTTTC.

The chain links TRBV5-1 to TRBJ2-2, with TRBD1 matching over 9 bases. This CDR3 has 17 amino acids. The germline V gene has CDR1 SGHRS and CDR2 YFSETQ. J gave up 3 bases and V 4 bases, and 10 bases lay outside the gene matches. CDR3 nucleotide sequence: TGCGCCAGCAGCGCCCCACTCGGGACAGGGTACACCGGGGAGCTGTTTTTT. Protein product: CASSAPLGTGYTGELFF.

The rearrangement links TRBV5-1 to TRBJ1-2; the D is unclear. V was shortened by 6 bases and J by 2 bases, with 17 bases between the two germline ends. The V gene's germline CDR1 is SGHRS and CDR2 YFSETQ. The CDR3 is made up of 15 amino acids. The DNA for the CDR3 is TGCGCCAGCAAAACCACAGCCCGCCCCAACTATGGCTACACCTTC. This codes for CASKTTARPNYGYTF.

The CDR3 DNA reads as TGTGCCAGCAGTCGAAAAGGACTAGCGGTCTCCTACGAGCAGTACTTC. The encoded protein is CASSRKGLAVSYEQYF. J is TRBJ2-7 and V is TRBV28; TRBD2 matches at 10 bases. Germline V lookup: CDR1 MDHEN, CDR2 SYDVKM. After removal of 5 bases from V and 0 bases from J, the junction contained 7 bases not matched to a gene. The CDR3 is 16 residues long.

The chain is built from TRBV5-8 and TRBJ1-2; TRBD1 aligns across 11 bases. The CDR3 extends over 15 amino acids. Germline values: CDR1 SGHTS, CDR2 YDEGEE. V lost 0 bases, J lost 3 bases, and 1 base stayed unmatched. Written as DNA, the CDR3 is TGTGCCAGCAGCTTGGTGGACAGGGGGCACTATGGCTACACCTTC. This gives the protein CASSLVDRGHYGYTF. The variable domain in full, with the rest retrieved from reference TRBV5-8 and TRBJ1-2, is EAGVTQSPTHLIKTRGQQATLRCSPISGHTSVYWYQQALGLGLQFLLWYDEGEERNRGNFPPRFSGRQFPNYSSELNVNALELEDSALYLCASSLVDRGHYGYTFGSGTRLTVV.

V usage is TRBV19 and J usage is TRBJ1-1; TRBD1 matches at 9 bases. The junction had 4 bases not matched to a gene; V was cut back by 6 bases and J by 2 bases. CDR3 size: 14 residues. Germline V lookup: CDR1 LNHDA, CDR2 SQIVND (reference sequence). The CDR3: CASRSGQGNTEAFF. In DNA, the CDR3 is TGTGCCAGTAGATCGGGACAGGGAAACACTGAAGCTTTCTTT.

The chain links TRBV7-3 to TRBJ2-2; possibly TRBD1 for D (5 bases). The CDR3 is made up of 15 amino acids. Germline assignment: CDR1 SGHTA and CDR2 FQGTGA. V lost 6 bases and J 0 bases, leaving 11 bases between the germline ends. The DNA of the CDR3 is TGTGCCAGCAGTTACGACAGCTCGAACACCGGGGAGCTGTTTTTT. Its protein product is CASSYDSSNTGELFF.

On this clone: Other DNA sequences in the sample encode the same CDR3. The chain joins TRBV6-1 to TRBJ2-7; 10 bases align to TRBD1. CDR1 is MNHNS and CDR2 is SASEGT in the germline V gene. The CDR3 is 15 residues long. V shed 1 base, J shed 4 bases, and the junction held 4 bases outside the gene matches. The CDR3 reads CASSEEGTGAYEQYF. In nucleotides, the CDR3 is TGTGCCAGCAGTGAAGAGGGGACAGGGGCATACGAGCAGTACTTC.

For the CDR3, the DNA is TGTGCCAGTAGTTTCCAGGTGAGCTCCTACAATGAGCAGTTCTTC. This gives the protein CASSFQVSSYNEQFF. V gene TRBV19 combines with J gene TRBJ2-1; D not certain. V gave up 5 bases and J gave up 0 bases, with 11 bases separating them. In germline, CDR1 is LNHDA, CDR2 SQIVND (reference sequence). The CDR3 spans 15 residues.

The chain is built from TRBV5-1 and TRBJ1-2; the match to TRBD1 covers 7 bases. The CDR3 runs 14 residues. After removal of 0 bases from V and 4 bases from J, the junction contained 3 bases not matched to a gene. Germline lookup yields CDR1 SGHRS and CDR2 YFSETQ. The CDR3 sequence: CASSLGPGGYGYTF. CDR3 in DNA: TGCGCCAGCAGCTTGGGTCCAGGGGGCTATGGCTACACCTTC.

The rearrangement uses TRBV18 and TRBJ1-1, with D possibly matching TRBD1 (6 bases). V was shortened by 1 base and J by 8 bases, with 8 bases between the two germline ends. Per germline, CDR1 KGHSH and CDR2 LQKENI. This CDR3 comprises 12 residues. Written as DNA, the CDR3 is TGTGCCAGCTCACCACGGGACATAGAAGCTTTCTTT. Amino acid sequence: CASSPRDIEAFF.

The table lists this clone with a few counts. The chain carries TRBV7-9 and TRBJ1-6; no clear D. Germline CDR1 reads SEHNR; CDR2 reads FQNEAQ (reference sequence). Trimming took 5 bases from V and 8 from J, leaving 13 bases between them. CDR3 length equals 14 residues. CDR3 in DNA: TGTGCCAGCAGCACCCCCTTCTCGGATTCACCCCTCCACTTT. It yields the protein CASSTPFSDSPLHF.

The chain combines TRBV30 with TRBJ1-5; TRBD1 matches 7 bases. Germline CDR1 GTSNPN, CDR2 SVGIG (reference sequence). This CDR3 contains 14 residues. Trimming at V came to 3 bases and at J to 6 bases, leaving 8 bases not matched to a gene. The CDR3 loop is CAWSETGVVQPQHF. The CDR3 DNA follows: TGTGCCTGGAGCGAAACAGGGGTAGTTCAGCCCCAGCATTTT.

J is TRBJ2-1 and V is TRBV6-1, with TRBD2 matching over 12 bases. The CDR3 has 15 residues. J gave up 5 bases and V 5 bases, and 4 bases lay outside the gene matches. CDR1 and CDR2 (germline): MNHNS, SASEGT. The CDR3 reads CASSLLAGGHNEQFF. The DNA for the CDR3 is TGTGCCAGCAGTTTACTAGCGGGGGGTCACAATGAGCAGTTCTTC.

This rearrangement joins TRBV6-1 to TRBJ2-7; 7 bases agree with TRBD1. Germline CDR1 and CDR2: MNHNS and SASEGT. The CDR3 has 15 residues. With V trimmed by 2 bases and J by 2 bases, 6 bases remained unmatched. CDR3 bases: TGTGCCAGCAGTGAAACTTGGACAGGAGCCTACGAGCAGTACTTC. It translates to CASSETWTGAYEQYF.

V is TRBV7-9 and J is TRBJ1-1; D gene unclear. Germline V gives CDR1 SEHNR, CDR2 FQNEAQ (reference sequence). The CDR3 consists of 14 residues. V gave up 4 bases and J gave up 1 base, with 10 bases separating them. The CDR3 bases are TGTGCCAGCAGCTCGCCCCCTAAGAACACTGAAGCTTTCTTT. Translation: CASSSPPKNTEAFF.

The chain carries TRBV7-2 and TRBJ2-7; the match to TRBD1 covers 8 bases. There are 15 residues in the CDR3. J lost 2 bases, V lost 5 bases, and 8 bases had no gene match. In germline, CDR1 is SGHTA, CDR2 FQGNSA. The DNA of the CDR3 is TGTGCCAGCAGCGATCGGGACAGGTCGACCTACGAGCAGTACTTC. Translation gives CASSDRDRSTYEQYF.

The V gene is TRBV5-1, the J gene TRBJ2-1; 10 bases align to TRBD2. Germline V lookup: CDR1 SGHRS, CDR2 YFSETQ. CDR3 length: 15 amino acids. V shed 1 base, J shed 6 bases, and the junction held 4 bases outside the gene matches. The CDR3 loop is CASSLMASGSNEQFF. The CDR3, as DNA: TGCGCCAGCAGCTTGATGGCTAGCGGGAGCAATGAGCAGTTCTTC.

The chain carries TRBV10-3 and TRBJ2-2, with a tentative D call TRBD1 (6 bases). The V end lost 7 bases, the J end lost 2 bases, and 11 bases lay between the germline ends. The V gene's germline CDR1 is ENHRY and CDR2 SYGVKD. The CDR3 is 14 amino acids. This chain's CDR3 is CAITRDINTGELFF. The CDR3 bases are TGTGCCATCACTCGGGACATTAACACCGGGGAGCTGTTTTTT.

DNA of the CDR3: TGTGCCAGCAGGAAGGGGGCGCCTGATACTGAAGCTTTCTTT. Protein sequence: CASRKGAPDTEAFF. The rearrangement links TRBV2 to TRBJ1-1; TRBD1 agrees at 7 bases. CDR3 length equals 14 residues. The germline V gene encodes CDR1 SNHLY and CDR2 FYNNEI. Unmatched junction bases numbered 9, after V lost 6 bases and J lost 5 bases.